These 10 T cell receptor beta chains originate from one sample sequenced in a study of blood T cell repertoires in COVID-19. The method was immunoSEQ multiplex PCR; TCRdb's version includes in-frame clones alone and lacks a portion of them. The repertoire holds 130,000 to 150,000 clones, with 80% to 85% as singletons. The sequencing sample was made of peripheral blood. These receptors originate from a human donor in a cohort sampled during active COVID-19.

This clone was seen only once. The rearrangement links TRBV6-5 to TRBJ1-1; 7 nucleotides match TRBD1. The CDR3 extends over 14 amino acids. Germline V gene lookup returns CDR1 MNHEY and CDR2 SVGAGI. Losses at the gene ends were 2 bases for V and 6 bases for J; bases not matched to a gene: 6. CDR3 nucleotides: TGTGCCAGCAGTTACACGACAGGGACCTCTGAAGCTTTCTTT. This encodes CASSYTTGTSEAFF.

This chain links TRBV10-2 with TRBJ2-1; no reliable D call. V lost 2 bases, J lost 8 bases, and 4 bases lay in between. This CDR3 is built from 11 residues. Germline-derived CDR1 and CDR2 are WSHSY and SAAADI. The CDR3 nucleotides read TGCGCCAGCAGTGAGATCGATGAGCAGTTCTTC. It specifies CASSEIDEQFF.

The J gene is TRBJ2-1, the V gene TRBV7-2, with 13 bases aligning to TRBD2. J lost 4 bases, V lost 5 bases, and 8 bases had no gene match. This CDR3 contains 17 residues. Per the germline V gene, CDR1 is SGHTA and CDR2 is FQGNSA. The CDR3 loop is CASSTSLAGGSYNEQFF. CDR3 coding DNA: TGTGCCAGCAGCACCTCACTAGCGGGGGGGAGTTACAATGAGCAGTTCTTC.

The J gene is TRBJ1-2, the V gene TRBV12-3 or TRBV12-4; 7 positions agree with TRBD1. CDR3 length: 13 residues. J gave up 4 bases and V 5 bases, and 4 bases lay outside the gene matches. CDR3 sequence (DNA): TGTGCCAGCAGTAAACAGGGGACCTATGGCTACACCTTC. It is translated as CASSKQGTYGYTF.

Points on this clone: Other DNA sequences from this sample encode an identical CDR3 as well. CDR3 amino acids: CASSLTGGATEAFF. The DNA of the CDR3 is TGTGCCAGCAGCCTGACTGGGGGGGCCACTGAAGCTTTCTTT. V gene TRBV3-1 (or the pseudogene TRBV3-2) combines with J gene TRBJ1-1; TRBD1 is a possible D gene (6 bases). Trimming took 4 bases from V and 4 from J, leaving 13 bases between them. Germline CDR1 LGHDT, CDR2 YNNKEL (reference sequence). The CDR3 consists of 14 residues.

Concerning this clone: Other nucleotide sequences in the sample specify the same CDR3. V gene TRBV28 combines with J gene TRBJ1-2, with D tentatively TRBD1 (5 bases). Per the germline V gene, CDR1 is MDHEN and CDR2 is SYDVKM. V was cut by 4 bases and J by 4 bases, with 10 bases left in between. The CDR3 has 13 amino acids. The DNA of the CDR3 is TGTGCCAGCAGTTCTGGTCAGGGCTATGGCTACACCTTC. It encodes CASSSGQGYGYTF.

The chain couples TRBV4-3 to TRBJ2-1; 8 bases are shared with TRBD2. Trimming at V came to 6 bases and at J to 8 bases, leaving 6 bases not matched to a gene. Germline CDR1 is LGHNA and CDR2 is YSLEER. The CDR3 sequence is 13 residues long. CDR3: CASRRTSMDEQFF. The CDR3, as DNA: TGCGCCAGCAGAAGGACTAGCATGGATGAGCAGTTCTTC.

The rearrangement uses TRBV30 and TRBJ1-2, with 8 bases aligning to TRBD1. The germline V gene encodes CDR1 GTSNPN and CDR2 SVGIG (reference sequence). The CDR3 runs to 16 residues. Trimming cost V 2 bases and J 2 bases; bases outside gene matches: 10. The CDR3 region is CAWSKSGGTGNYGYTF. Written as DNA, the CDR3 is TGTGCCTGGAGTAAAAGCGGAGGGACAGGAAACTATGGCTACACCTTC. Full variable domain (rest looked up from reference TRBV30 and TRBJ1-2): SQTIHQWPATLVQPVGSPLSLECTVEGTSNPNLYWYRQAAGRGLQLLFYSVGIGQISSEVPQNLSASRPQDRQFILSSKKLLLSDSGFYLCAWSKSGGTGNYGYTFGSGTRLTVV.

This chain connects TRBV5-4 to TRBJ2-3; 8 positions match TRBD1. The CDR3 sequence is 16 residues long. Germline CDR1 reads SGHNT; CDR2 reads YYREEE (reference sequence). The ends lost 0 bases at V and 1 base at J; junction bases unmatched: 4. In DNA, the CDR3 is TGTGCCAGCAGCTTGGGAATGGGACAGGGCACAGATACGCAGTATTTT. Amino acid sequence: CASSLGMGQGTDTQYF.

This clone was counted only a few times. The chain combines TRBV9 with TRBJ2-5; TRBD2 matches 12 bases. Germline lookup yields CDR1 SGDLS and CDR2 YYNGEE. The ends lost 2 bases at V and 2 bases at J; junction bases unmatched: 4. This CDR3 has 16 residues. The CDR3 coding sequence is TGTGCCAGCAGCGTCGGACTAGCGGGAACTCAAGAGACCCAGTACTTC. Protein sequence: CASSVGLAGTQETQYF.